This is a list of T cell receptor beta chains from one sample in a study of cytomegalovirus exposure and HLA in healthy donors. Here immunoSEQ multiplex PCR was the method, and the copy in TCRdb shows in-frame clones only, minus some. This sample has roughly 120,000 clones, with about 80% found just once. The source material was PBMCs. The receptors come from a male donor in good health and CMV-seronegative. Both conserved end residues are part of each CDR3. The order of the fields is J gene, V gene, CDR3 length, D gene, CDR3 protein, CDR3 DNA. D genes are given only for firm matches.

>TRBJ2-7|TRBV19|15|-
CASQEGRGMGYEQYF
TGTGCCAGTCAGGAAGGACGGGGAATGGGCTACGAGCAGTACTTC
>TRBJ2-5|TRBV7-9|14|-
CASSLGGDQETQYF
TGTGCCAGCAGCTTAGGCGGGGACCAAGAGACCCAGTACTTC
>TRBJ2-3|TRBV15|15|TRBD1
CATSSGDRGTDTQYF
TGTGCCACCAGCAGCGGTGACAGGGGTACAGATACGCAGTATTTT
>TRBJ2-5|TRBV4-3|15|TRBD2
CASSQDGSGGETQYF
TGCGCCAGCAGCCAAGATGGAAGCGGGGGTGAGACCCAGTACTTC
>TRBJ1-2|TRBV7-9|14|-
CSSSLGAGAYGYTF
TGTTCCAGCAGCTTAGGGGCAGGGGCCTATGGCTACACCTTC
>TRBJ2-3|TRBV10-2|16|TRBD2
CASSETSGGFTDTQYF
TGCGCCAGCAGCGAGACTAGCGGGGGGTTCACAGATACGCAGTATTTT
>TRBJ2-5|TRBV5-1|16|-
CASSNIEIGARETQYF
TGCGCCAGCTCTAACATAGAAATAGGGGCGCGGGAGACCCAGTACTTC
>TRBJ1-2|TRBV6-5|14|TRBD1
CASGGQVGDYGYTF
TGTGCCAGCGGAGGACAGGTTGGCGACTATGGCTACACCTTC
>TRBJ1-5|TRBV7-2|15|TRBD1
CASSLVLTGNQPQHF
TGTGCCAGCAGCTTAGTCCTGACAGGGAATCAGCCCCAGCATTTT
>TRBJ1-1|TRBV6-5|15|-
CASSYFPGANTEAFF
TGTGCCAGCAGTTACTTTCCAGGGGCGAACACTGAAGCTTTCTTT